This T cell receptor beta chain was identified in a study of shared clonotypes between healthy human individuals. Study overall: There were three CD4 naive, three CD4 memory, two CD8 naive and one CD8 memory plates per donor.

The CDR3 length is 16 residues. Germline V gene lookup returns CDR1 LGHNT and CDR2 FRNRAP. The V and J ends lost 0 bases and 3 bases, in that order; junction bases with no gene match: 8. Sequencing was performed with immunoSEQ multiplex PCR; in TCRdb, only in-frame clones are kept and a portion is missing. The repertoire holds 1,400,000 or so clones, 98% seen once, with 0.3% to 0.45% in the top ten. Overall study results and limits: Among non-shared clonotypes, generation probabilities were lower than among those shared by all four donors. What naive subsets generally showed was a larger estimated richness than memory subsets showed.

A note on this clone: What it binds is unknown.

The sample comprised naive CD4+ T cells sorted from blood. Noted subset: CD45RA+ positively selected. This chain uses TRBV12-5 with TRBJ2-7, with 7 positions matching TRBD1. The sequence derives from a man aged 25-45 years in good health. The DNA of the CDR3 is TGTGCTAGTGGTTTGGTACGTTCAGGGGGTAGCTACGAGCAGTACTTC. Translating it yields CASGLVRSGGSYEQYF.